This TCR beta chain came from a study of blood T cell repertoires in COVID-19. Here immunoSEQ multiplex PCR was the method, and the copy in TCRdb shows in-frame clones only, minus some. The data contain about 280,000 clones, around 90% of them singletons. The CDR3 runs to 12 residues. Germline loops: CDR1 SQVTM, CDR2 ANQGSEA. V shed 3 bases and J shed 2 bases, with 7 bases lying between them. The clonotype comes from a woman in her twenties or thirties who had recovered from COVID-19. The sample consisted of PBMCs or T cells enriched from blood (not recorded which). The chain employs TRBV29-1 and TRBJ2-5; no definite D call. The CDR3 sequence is CSVDDIQETQYF. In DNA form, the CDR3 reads TGCAGCGTTGACGACATACAAGAGACCCAGTACTTC. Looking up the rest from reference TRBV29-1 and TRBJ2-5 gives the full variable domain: SAVISQKPSRDICQRGTSLTIQCQVDSQVTMMFWYRQQPGQSLTLIATANQGSEATYESGFVIDKFPISRPNLTFSTLTVSNMSPEDSSIYLCSVDDIQETQYFGPGTRLLVL.